These 15 T cell receptor beta chains were sequenced from one sample in a study of T cells in Graves' hyperthyroidism and ophthalmopathy. Amplification targeted TCR beta CDR3 regions from RNA transcripts. HTBI primers were employed in a first-round RT-PCR of the TCR CDR3. TCRdb reprocessed the multiplex PCR reads with MiXCR, giving one entry per CDR3 protein. The sample records some 740,000 distinct CDR3 sequences, less than 15% being singletons. The specimen sequenced was blood. The origin of the receptors is a woman aged 18-30 years with Graves' hyperthyroidism.

The gene calls are TRBV20-1 and TRBJ2-1; 13 bases are a match to TRBD2. The junction had 7 bases not matched to a gene; V was cut back by 0 bases and J by 2 bases. Germline-derived CDR1 and CDR2 are DFQATT and SNEGSKA (reference sequence). This CDR3 spans 18 amino acids. The CDR3 sequence is CSARDPLAGGPTYNEQFF. In nucleotides, the CDR3 is TGCAGTGCTAGAGACCCACTAGCGGGAGGGCCCACCTACAATGAGCAGTTCTTC.

The CDR3 DNA follows: TGTGCCAGCAGCTCCCCGACAGGGGGAGAGACCCAGTACTTC. This codes for CASSSPTGGETQYF. This chain links TRBV11-2 with TRBJ2-5, with TRBD1 matching over 9 bases. The CDR3 runs 14 residues. Per germline, CDR1 SGHAT and CDR2 FQNNGV. Trimming removed 4 bases from V and 4 bases from J; junction bases left unmatched: 4.

At least ten counts were recorded for this clonotype. This rearrangement joins TRBV29-1 to TRBJ2-7; possible D gene TRBD1, 6 bases. CDR1 and CDR2 (germline): SQVTM, ANQGSEA. This CDR3 spans 13 amino acids. V lost 5 bases to trimming and J lost 2 bases, with 13 bases between them. The DNA for the CDR3 is TGCAGCGTTCTCCGGGACATGACCTACGAGCAGTACTTC. Translated, it gives CSVLRDMTYEQYF.

This clonotype was counted between two and nine times. This may come from a read error, since a much larger clone is one base off. This sequence joins TRBV6-1 and TRBJ2-7, with D possibly being TRBD2 (6 bases). Germline CDR1 and CDR2: MNHNS and SASEGT. The CDR3 has 16 residues. CDR3 residues: CTSFPGGEASTYEQYF. As DNA, the CDR3 is TGTACCAGCTTTCCAGGTGGGGAGGCCTCAACCTACGAGCAGTACTTC.

The rearrangement links TRBV12-3 or TRBV12-4 to TRBJ1-3; D unclear. Between the trimmed V and J ends, which lost 5 bases and 0 bases, there was a span of 14 bases. The CDR3 has 16 residues. CDR3 protein: CASSHLRRGSGNTIYF. The CDR3 DNA is TGTGCCAGCAGTCACCTGCGGCGGGGCTCTGGAAACACCATATATTTT.

This clonotype occurred many times. The chain uses TRBV18 and TRBJ2-7; TRBD2 matches 7 bases. The CDR3 consists of 14 residues. Germline CDR1 is KGHSH and CDR2 is LQKENI. The J segment lost 4 bases and the V segment lost 3 bases, leaving 6 bases of the junction unmatched. The CDR3 spells CASSPRDYPYEQYF. The CDR3 region has the DNA TGTGCCAGCTCACCGCGGGACTACCCATACGAGCAGTACTTC.

Only a few counts were recorded for this clonotype. The chain links TRBV6-1 to TRBJ1-5, with a tentative D call TRBD1 (5 bases). V was trimmed by 1 base and J by 7 bases, leaving 14 bases between them. Germline lookup yields CDR1 MNHNS and CDR2 SASEGT. This CDR3 has 15 residues. CDR3 region: CASSEGWDLNQPQHF. In DNA form, the CDR3 reads TGTGCCAGCAGTGAAGGGTGGGACTTAAACCAGCCCCAGCATTTT.

This clonotype came up a few times. V gene TRBV6-1 combines with J gene TRBJ1-1; D unclear. V was trimmed by 2 bases and J by 6 bases, leaving 7 bases between them. Looked up from germline, CDR1 is MNHNS and CDR2 is SASEGT. The CDR3 loop spans 12 amino acids. The CDR3 sequence is CASSETQAEAFF. Written as DNA, the CDR3 is TGTGCCAGCAGTGAAACCCAAGCTGAAGCTTTCTTT.

The chain combines TRBV12-3 or TRBV12-4 with TRBJ2-5, with 8 bases fitting TRBD1. There are 13 residues in the CDR3. With V trimmed by 6 bases and J by 4 bases, 4 bases remained unmatched. CDR3 nucleotide sequence: TGTGCCAGCAGGGGGACAGGAGGAGAGACCCAGTACTTC. Amino acids: CASRGTGGETQYF.

This clonotype was observed many times. The chain carries TRBV27 and TRBJ1-2; D might be TRBD1 (5 bases). The V gene's germline CDR1 is MNHEY and CDR2 SMNVEV (reference sequence). Trimming cost V 3 bases and J 7 bases, with 12 bases left between them. The CDR3 consists of 13 residues. CDR3 bases: TGTGCCAGCAGTTTTGGAAGGGGCCGTGGCTACACCTTC. It specifies CASSFGRGRGYTF.

V and J are TRBV29-1 and TRBJ1-2; D might be TRBD1 (5 bases). CDR3 size: 11 residues. The ends were cut back, 7 bases at V and 7 bases at J, with 13 bases in the middle. Germline V CDR1 and CDR2: SQVTM, ANQGSEA. The CDR3: CSATGESGYTF. CDR3 nucleotides: TGCAGCGCGACGGGGGAAAGTGGCTACACCTTC.

In its sample, this clonotype was seen a few times. This chain joins TRBV28 and TRBJ2-7; D is unresolved. Deletions cut 6 bases from V and 4 bases from J, with 22 bases between. From germline, CDR1 is MDHEN and CDR2 SYDVKM. The CDR3 is made up of 16 amino acids. The CDR3 region has the DNA TGTGCCAGCAGCCCCCCCTGGGGAAACCCTCCTTACGAGCAGTACTTC. Translating it yields CASSPPWGNPPYEQYF.

This clonotype has ten or more counts. The J gene is TRBJ2-1, the V gene TRBV18; D is undetermined. The CDR3 extends over 13 amino acids. CDR1 is KGHSH and CDR2 is LQKENI in the germline V gene. Between the trimmed V and J ends, which lost 0 bases and 2 bases, there was a span of 2 bases. Here the CDR3 reads CASSPPTYNEQFF. The CDR3 region has the DNA TGTGCCAGCTCACCACCGACCTACAATGAGCAGTTCTTC.

The chain carries TRBV19 and TRBJ2-3; TRBD2 is a possible D gene (5 bases). V was trimmed by 6 bases and J by 2 bases, leaving 12 bases between them. CDR3 length: 14 amino acids. The germline V gene has CDR1 LNHDA and CDR2 SQIVND (reference sequence). Here the CDR3 reads CASRPTIHTDTQYF. CDR3 nucleotides: TGTGCCAGTAGGCCGACTATTCACACAGATACGCAGTATTTT. Using reference TRBV19 and TRBJ2-3 for the parts outside the CDR3, the full variable domain is DGGITQSPKYLFRKEGQNVTLSCEQNLNHDAMYWYRQDPGQGLRLIYYSQIVNDFQKGDIAEGYSVSREKKESFPLTVTSAQKNPTAFYLCASRPTIHTDTQYFGPGTRLTVL.

The chain employs TRBV6-1 and TRBJ1-5; 8 nucleotides match TRBD1. The CDR3 has 18 amino acids. V dropped 6 bases and J dropped 0; count of bases not matched to a gene: 13. Germline CDR1 is MNHNS and CDR2 is SASEGT. CDR3 loop: CASSKSGTGTYSNQPQHF. CDR3 DNA sequence: TGTGCCAGCAGCAAGTCCGGGACAGGAACTTATAGCAATCAGCCCCAGCATTTT.